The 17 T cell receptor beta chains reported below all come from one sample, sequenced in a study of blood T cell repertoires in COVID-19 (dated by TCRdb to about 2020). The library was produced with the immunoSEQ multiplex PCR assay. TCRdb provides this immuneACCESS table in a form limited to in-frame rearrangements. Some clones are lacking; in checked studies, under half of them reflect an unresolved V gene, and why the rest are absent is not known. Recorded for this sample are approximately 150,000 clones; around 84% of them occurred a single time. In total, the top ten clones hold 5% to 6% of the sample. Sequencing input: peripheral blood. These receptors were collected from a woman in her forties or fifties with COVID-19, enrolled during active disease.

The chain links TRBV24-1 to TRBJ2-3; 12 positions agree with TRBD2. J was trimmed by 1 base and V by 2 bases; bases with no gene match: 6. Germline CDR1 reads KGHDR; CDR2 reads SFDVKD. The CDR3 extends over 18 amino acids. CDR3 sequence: CATSDSRTSGVRTDTQYF. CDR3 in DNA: TGTGCCACCAGTGATTCGCGGACTAGCGGGGTCCGCACAGATACGCAGTATTTT.

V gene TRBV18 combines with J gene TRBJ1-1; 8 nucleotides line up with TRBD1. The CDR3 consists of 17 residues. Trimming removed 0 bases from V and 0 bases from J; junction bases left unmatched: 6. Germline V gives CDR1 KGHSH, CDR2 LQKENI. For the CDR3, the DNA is TGTGCCAGCTCACCACCTAACGCAGGGGGCTTGAACACTGAAGCTTTCTTT. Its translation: CASSPPNAGGLNTEAFF.

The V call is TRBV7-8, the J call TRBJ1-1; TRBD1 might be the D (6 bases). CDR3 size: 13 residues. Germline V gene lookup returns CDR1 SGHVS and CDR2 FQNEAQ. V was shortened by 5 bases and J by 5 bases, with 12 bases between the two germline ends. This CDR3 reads CASSTIGGTEAFF. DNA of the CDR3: TGTGCCAGCAGCACGATAGGGGGAACTGAAGCTTTCTTT.

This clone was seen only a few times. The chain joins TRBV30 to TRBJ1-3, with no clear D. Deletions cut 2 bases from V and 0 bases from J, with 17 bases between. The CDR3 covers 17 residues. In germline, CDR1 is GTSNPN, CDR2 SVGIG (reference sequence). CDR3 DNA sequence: TGTGCCTGGAGTCTCCTAGACGGGGTCGGCTCTGGAAACACCATATATTTT. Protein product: CAWSLLDGVGSGNTIYF.

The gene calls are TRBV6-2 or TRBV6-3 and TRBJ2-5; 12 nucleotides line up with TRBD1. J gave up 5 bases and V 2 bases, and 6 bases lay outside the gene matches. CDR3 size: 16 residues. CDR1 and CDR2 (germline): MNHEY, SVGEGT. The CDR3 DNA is TGTGCCAGCAGTTACCCCGGGACAGGGGGCGGGGAGACCCAGTACTTC. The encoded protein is CASSYPGTGGGETQYF.

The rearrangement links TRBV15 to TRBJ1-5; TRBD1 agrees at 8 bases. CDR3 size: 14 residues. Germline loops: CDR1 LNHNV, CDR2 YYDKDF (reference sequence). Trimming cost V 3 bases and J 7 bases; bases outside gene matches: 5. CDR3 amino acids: CATSSITGGQPQHF. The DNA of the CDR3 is TGTGCCACCAGCAGTATCACAGGGGGACAGCCCCAGCATTTT. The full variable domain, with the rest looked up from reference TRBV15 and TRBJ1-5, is DAMVIQNPRYQVTQFGKPVTLSCSQTLNHNVMYWYQQKSSQAPKLLFHYYDKDFNNEADTPDNFQSRRPNTSFCFLDIRSPGLGDTAMYLCATSSITGGQPQHFGDGTRLSIL.

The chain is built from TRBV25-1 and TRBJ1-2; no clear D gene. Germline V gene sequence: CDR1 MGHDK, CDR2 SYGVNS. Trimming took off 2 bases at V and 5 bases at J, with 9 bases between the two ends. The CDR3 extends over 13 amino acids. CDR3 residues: CASSEGLTYGYTF. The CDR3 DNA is TGTGCCAGCAGTGAAGGTCTTACATATGGCTACACCTTC.

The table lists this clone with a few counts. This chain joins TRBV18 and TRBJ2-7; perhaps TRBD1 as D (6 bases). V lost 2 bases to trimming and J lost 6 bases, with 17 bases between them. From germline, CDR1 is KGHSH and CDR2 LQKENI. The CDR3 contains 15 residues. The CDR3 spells CASSPGWQGNIEQYF. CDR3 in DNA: TGTGCCAGCTCACCAGGTTGGCAGGGGAACATCGAGCAGTACTTC. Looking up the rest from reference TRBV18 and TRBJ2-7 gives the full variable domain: NAGVMQNPRHLVRRRGQEARLRCSPMKGHSHVYWYRQLPEEGLKFMVYLQKENIIDESGMPKERFSAEFPKEGPSILRIQQVVRGDSAAYFCASSPGWQGNIEQYFGPGTRLTVT.

The CDR3 coding sequence is TGTGCCAGCAGTGAAGGTATTTCAGAGACCCAGTACTTC. The encoded protein is CASSEGISETQYF. The chain joins TRBV2 to TRBJ2-5; D unclear. V lost 1 base, J lost 4 bases, and 7 bases lay in between. CDR3 length equals 13 residues. Germline-derived CDR1 and CDR2 are SNHLY and FYNNEI.

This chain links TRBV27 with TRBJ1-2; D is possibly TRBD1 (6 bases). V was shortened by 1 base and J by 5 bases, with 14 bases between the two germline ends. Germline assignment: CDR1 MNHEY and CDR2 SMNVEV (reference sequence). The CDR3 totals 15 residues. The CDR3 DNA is TGTGCCAGCAGTTTATTTCACAGGGTGGGGTATGGCTACACCTTC. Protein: CASSLFHRVGYGYTF.

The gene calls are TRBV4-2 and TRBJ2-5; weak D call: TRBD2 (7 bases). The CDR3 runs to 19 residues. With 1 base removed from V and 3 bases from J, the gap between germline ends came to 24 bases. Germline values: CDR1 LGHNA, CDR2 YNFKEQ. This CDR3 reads CASSQVLGGGPSQEETQYF. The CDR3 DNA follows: TGTGCCAGCAGCCAAGTCCTGGGCGGGGGCCCCTCTCAGGAAGAGACCCAGTACTTC.

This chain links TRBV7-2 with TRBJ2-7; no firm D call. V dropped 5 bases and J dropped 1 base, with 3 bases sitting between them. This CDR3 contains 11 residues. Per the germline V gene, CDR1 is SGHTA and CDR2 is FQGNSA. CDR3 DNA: TGTGCCAGCAGCGCGTCCTACGAGCAGTACTTC. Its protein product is CASSASYEQYF.

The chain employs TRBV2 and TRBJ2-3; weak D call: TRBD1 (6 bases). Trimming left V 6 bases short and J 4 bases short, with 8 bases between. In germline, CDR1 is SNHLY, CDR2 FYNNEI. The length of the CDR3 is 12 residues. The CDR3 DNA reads TGTGCCAGCAGAACAGGGTCAGATACGCAGTATTTT. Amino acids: CASRTGSDTQYF.

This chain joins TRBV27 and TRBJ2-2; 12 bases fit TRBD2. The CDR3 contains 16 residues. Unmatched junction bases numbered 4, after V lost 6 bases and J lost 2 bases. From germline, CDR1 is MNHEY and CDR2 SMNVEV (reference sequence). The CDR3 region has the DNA TGTGCCAGCAGCCAACTAGCGGGGGGAAACACCGGGGAGCTGTTTTTT. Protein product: CASSQLAGGNTGELFF.

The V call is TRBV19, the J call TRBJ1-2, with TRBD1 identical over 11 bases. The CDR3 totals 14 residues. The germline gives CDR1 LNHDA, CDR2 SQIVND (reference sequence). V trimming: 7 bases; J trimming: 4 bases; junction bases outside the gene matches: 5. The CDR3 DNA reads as TGTGCCAGTACTCCTGGGACAGGGGGCTATGGCTACACCTTC. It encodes CASTPGTGGYGYTF.

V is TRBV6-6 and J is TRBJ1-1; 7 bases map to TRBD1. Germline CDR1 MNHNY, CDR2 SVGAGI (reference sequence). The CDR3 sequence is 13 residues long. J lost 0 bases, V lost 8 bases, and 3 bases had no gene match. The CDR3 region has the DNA TGTGCCAGCCTAGACAGGGTGAACACTGAAGCTTTCTTT. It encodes CASLDRVNTEAFF.

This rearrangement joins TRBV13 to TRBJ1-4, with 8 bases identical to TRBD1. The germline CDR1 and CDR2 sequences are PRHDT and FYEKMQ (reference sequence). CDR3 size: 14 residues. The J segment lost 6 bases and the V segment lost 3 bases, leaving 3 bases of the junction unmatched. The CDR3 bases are TGTGCCAGCAGCTTTACAGGGGGGGATGAAAAACTGTTTTTT. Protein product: CASSFTGGDEKLFF. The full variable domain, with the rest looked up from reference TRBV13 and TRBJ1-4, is AAGVIQSPRHLIKEKRETATLKCYPIPRHDTVYWYQQGPGQDPQFLISFYEKMQSDKGSIPDRFSAQQFSDYHSELNMSSLELGDSALYFCASSFTGGDEKLFFGSGTQLSVL.